A selection of T cell receptor beta chains follows, all from one sample in a study of OX40 agonist ivuxolimab in advanced cancers. The table came from immunoSEQ multiplex PCR; TCRdb's copy has only in-frame clones and leaves some out. The sample has tens of thousands of clones, just over 85% seen once. This specimen consisted of CD4+ or CD8+ T cells sorted from blood, obtained in a trial of the OX40 agonist ivuxolimab. The source of these receptors is an adult with an advanced solid tumor such as melanoma, head and neck, liver or kidney cancer. The CDR3 runs from the conserved cysteine through the conserved F or W. Fields, in order: J gene, D gene, clone size, V gene, CDR3 DNA, CDR3 protein. D genes are given only for firm matches. Size tells how often a clone was seen (once, few, many) or the class of an expanded clone, and some rows leave it out.

>TRBJ2-6|-|once|TRBV19
TGTGCCAGTAGTACAGGAGGGACCGGAGTCGTGGGGGCCAACGTCCTGACTTTC
CASSTGGTGVVGANVLTF
>TRBJ2-6|TRBD1|once|TRBV27
TGTGCCAGCAGTTTACTGGGGACAGTCTCTGGGGCCAACGTCCTGACTTTC
CASSLLGTVSGANVLTF
>TRBJ2-3|TRBD1|few|TRBV28
TGTGCCAGCTCCTCGGCCAGGGGGCTTGTTGATACGCAGTATTTT
CASSSARGLVDTQYF
>TRBJ2-5|TRBD2|-|TRBV13
TGTGCCAGCAGCTCCAGGACTAGCACCGTGGAGGAGACCCAGTACTTC
CASSSRTSTVEETQYF
>TRBJ1-2|-|once|TRBV5-6
TGTGCCAGCAGCTTGTTAGGGAACGGCTACACCTTC
CASSLLGNGYTF
>TRBJ2-1|-|-|TRBV4-1
TGCGCCAGCAGCGGATCCTACAATGAGCAGTTCTTC
CASSGSYNEQFF
>TRBJ2-3|TRBD2|-|TRBV7-2
TGTGCCAGCAGCTCGGTACTAGCGGGGGGCACAGATACGCAGTATTTT
CASSSVLAGGTDTQYF
>TRBJ2-2|-|few|TRBV7-8
TGTGCCAGCAGCTTCGGCCCTAGCGTGACCGGGGAGCTGTTTTTT
CASSFGPSVTGELFF
>TRBJ2-5|TRBD1|-|TRBV12-5
TGTGCTAGTGGCGGGACAGGGTTCCAAGAGACCCAGTACTTC
CASGGTGFQETQYF
>TRBJ1-5|TRBD1|-|TRBV4-2
TGTGCCAGCAGCCAAGCGACAGGGGGGGATCAGCCCCAGCATTTT
CASSQATGGDQPQHF
>TRBJ1-4|-|-|TRBV6-6
TGTGCCAGCAGGGAGGGGGGGAATGAAAAACTGTTTTTT
CASREGGNEKLFF
>TRBJ1-3|TRBD1|-|TRBV27
TGTGCCAGCTCACAGGGGGGCACCATATATTTT
CASSQGGTIYF
>TRBJ2-1|-|-|TRBV5-1
TGCGCCAGCAAAAGGAGCTCCTACAATGAGCAGTTCTTC
CASKRSSYNEQFF
>TRBJ2-3|-|-|TRBV5-1
TGCGCCAGCAGCTTGGCCGCGCGGCACAGCACAGATACGCAGTATTTT
CASSLAARHSTDTQYF
>TRBJ2-1|TRBD2|-|TRBV5-8
TGTGCCAGCAGCTTGGGTAGCGGGAGGAATGATGAGCAGTTCTTC
CASSLGSGRNDEQFF
>TRBJ1-2|TRBD1|-|TRBV5-1
TGCGCCAGCAGCTTGGCCCCAGACAGGGCGGACTATGGCTACACCTTC
CASSLAPDRADYGYTF
>TRBJ2-3|TRBD2|-|TRBV9
TGTGCCAGCAGCGTAGGAGCTAGCGGGGGAGCTATAGATACGCAGTATTTT
CASSVGASGGAIDTQYF
>TRBJ2-7|TRBD2|-|TRBV5-4
TGTGCCAGCAGCTTGCGGGGGGGCCACTACGAGCAGTACTTC
CASSLRGGHYEQYF
>TRBJ1-1|-|once|TRBV27
TGTGCCAGCAGTTTAGCGGGTTTCAACACTGAAGCTTTCTTT
CASSLAGFNTEAFF
>TRBJ2-3|-|-|TRBV6-5
TGTGCCAGCAGTTACAGGCAGCCCGGGGATACGCAGTATTTT
CASSYRQPGDTQYF
>TRBJ1-1|-|few|TRBV5-1
TGCGCCAGCAGCTTGGATGGAATGAACACTGAAGCTTTCTTT
CASSLDGMNTEAFF
>TRBJ1-2|-|-|TRBV13
TGTGCCAGCAGCTTAGAGGTAGGGAGGAGCCCCGTATATGGCTACACCTTC
CASSLEVGRSPVYGYTF
>TRBJ2-5|TRBD1|-|TRBV5-1
TGCGCCAGCAGCCCCGGGACAGGGGGGGTCCAAGAGACCCAGTACTTC
CASSPGTGGVQETQYF
>TRBJ2-4|TRBD1|-|TRBV2
TGTGCCAGCAGGTCCGGACAGGGGGGGAACATTCAGTACTTC
CASRSGQGGNIQYF
>TRBJ2-7|-|-|TRBV5-6
TGTGCCAGCAGCTCGGGGCAGGGTGGTTCTTTGGAGCAGTACTTC
CASSSGQGGSLEQYF
>TRBJ2-7|TRBD1|-|TRBV18
TGTGCCAGCTCACCAAATGGACAGGACAGGGGAAACGAGCAGTACTTC
CASSPNGQDRGNEQYF
>TRBJ1-1|-|-|TRBV5-1
TGCGCCAGCACCGGGACGAGGAACACTGAAGCTTTCTTT
CASTGTRNTEAFF
>TRBJ2-5|-|-|TRBV7-7
TGTGCTAGCAGCCTAGACGGCGGGCACCAAGAGACCCAGTACTTC
CASSLDGGHQETQYF
>TRBJ1-5|-|-|TRBV6-1
TGTGCCAGCACCACCTCATACGGCAATCAGCCCCAGCATTTT
CASTTSYGNQPQHF
>TRBJ2-1|-|-|TRBV15
TGTGCCACCAGCAGAGGTTCATTTGTAGGGGACAATGAGCAGTTCTTC
CATSRGSFVGDNEQFF
>TRBJ2-3|-|few|TRBV2
TGTGCCAGCAGTGCCCTAGGCACAGATACGCAGTATTTT
CASSALGTDTQYF
>TRBJ1-1|TRBD1|few|TRBV6-1
TGTGCCAGCAGTCGACAGGGGAACACTGAAGCTTTCTTT
CASSRQGNTEAFF
>TRBJ2-7|-|-|TRBV6-5
TGTGCCAGCACCCCATGGGGGGCGGGGACCTACGAGCAGTACTTC
CASTPWGAGTYEQYF
>TRBJ1-3|-|-|TRBV19
TGTGCCAGTAGTATAGATCGCCTTGAAAATGGAAACACCATATATTTT
CASSIDRLENGNTIYF
>TRBJ1-1|TRBD1|-|TRBV19
TGTGCCAGTACCCACAGGGGGTCGGTATTCCGAGATATGAACACTGAAGCTTTCTTT
CASTHRGSVFRDMNTEAFF
>TRBJ2-7|-|-|TRBV7-6
TGTGCCAGCAGCTTAGAGGGACTCCAATCCTACGAGCAGTACTTC
CASSLEGLQSYEQYF
>TRBJ1-3|TRBD1|once|TRBV5-6
TGTGCCAGCAGCTTGGGTGGGACAGCCGGAAAAGGCACCATATATTTT
CASSLGGTAGKGTIYF
>TRBJ1-5|-|-|TRBV18
TGTGCCAGCTCACCCGACCCTAATCAGCCCCAGCATTTT
CASSPDPNQPQHF